The rows below give T cell receptor beta chains drawn from one sample of a study of cytotoxic CD8 clonotypes in ibrutinib-treated CLL. Data came from immunoSEQ multiplex PCR; TCRdb stores just in-frame clones and leaves some out. The sample lists 20,000 to 25,000 clones, roughly 75% occurring once. Here the sequenced sample was PBMCs, taken before ibrutinib treatment. These receptors came from a human donor with chronic lymphocytic leukemia. CDR3s include the opening cysteine and the closing phenylalanine or tryptophan. D genes are given only for firm matches. Size is stated for part of the rows, as once, few or many counts, or as a class when the clone is expanded.

CDR3 length,clone size,J gene,V gene,D gene,CDR3 DNA,CDR3 protein
12,.,TRBJ1-2,TRBV29-1,.,TGCAGCGTTGGTTCGGCGGACGATGGCTACACCTTC,CSVGSADDGYTF
12,.,TRBJ1-1,TRBV10-3,.,TGTGCCATCAGTTATAGGGGGGAAGGAGCTTTCTTT,CAISYRGEGAFF
12,.,TRBJ2-1,TRBV2,.,TGTGCCAGCAGTCGGGATCTCAGTCAGCAGTTCTTC,CASSRDLSQQFF
15,.,TRBJ2-3,TRBV4-3,.,TGCGCCAGCAGCCAAGGGGTAGCGCTACGGGATACGCAGTATTTT,CASSQGVALRDTQYF
17,few,TRBJ1-6,TRBV18,TRBD1,TGTGCCAGCTCACTTGGGACAGGGGGGAATTGGGACTCACCCCTCCACTTT,CASSLGTGGNWDSPLHF
18,once,TRBJ2-3,TRBV5-8,TRBD2,TGTGCCAGCAGCCCTACTAGCGGGAGTCTGACTAGCACAGATACGCAGTATTTT,CASSPTSGSLTSTDTQYF
13,.,TRBJ1-3,TRBV6-4,TRBD1,TGTGCCAGCAGTCCGGGACAGGGAAACACCATATATTTT,CASSPGQGNTIYF
15,.,TRBJ1-2,TRBV10-3,TRBD1,TGTGCCATCAGTGAAGGGGGCCCAGGTTTAGGAGGCTACACCTTC,CAISEGGPGLGGYTF
16,.,TRBJ1-2,TRBV25-1,TRBD1,TGTGCCAGCAGTGAATTTGGCAGGGGGCAAGCCTATGGCTACACCTTC,CASSEFGRGQAYGYTF
15,.,TRBJ2-7,TRBV28,.,TGTGCCAGCAGTTTAGGCGGAACAGGGATTCACGAGCAGTACTTC,CASSLGGTGIHEQYF
10,.,TRBJ2-1,TRBV20-1,.,TGCAGTCTCCATTGGAATGAGCAGTTCTTC,CSLHWNEQFF
13,.,TRBJ1-1,TRBV7-6,.,TGTGCCAGCAAGGGGCCGTCGGACACTGAAGCTTTCTTT,CASKGPSDTEAFF
16,.,TRBJ2-7,TRBV9,TRBD2,TGTGCCAGCAGCGCCGGGGGGTCTACCAACTCCTACGAGCAGTACTTC,CASSAGGSTNSYEQYF
16,.,TRBJ2-7,TRBV4-1,TRBD2,TGCGCCAGCAGCCAAGAGTTGGGACTAGCTGCGTACGAGCAGTACTTC,CASSQELGLAAYEQYF
17,.,TRBJ1-3,TRBV4-1,.,TGCGCCAGCAGCCAAGTTTGGGGCGGTGACTCTGGAAACACCATATATTTT,CASSQVWGGDSGNTIYF
14,.,TRBJ1-6,TRBV28,.,TGTGCCAGCAGTTTACCACAGGGATATCGGGCCCTCCACTTT,CASSLPQGYRALHF
15,.,TRBJ1-4,TRBV7-9,TRBD1,TGTGCCAGCAGCTTAGCCCAGACAGGGGATGAAAAACTGTTTTTT,CASSLAQTGDEKLFF
20,once,TRBJ1-3,TRBV12-5,.,TGTGCTAGTGGTTTGGTATGGACCCAAGTGGGGGGCAGCTCTGGAAACACCATATATTTT,CASGLVWTQVGGSSGNTIYF
15,.,TRBJ2-7,TRBV19,TRBD1,TGTGCCAGTAGTCCCGGACAGGGGGTTTCCTACGAGCAGTACTTC,CASSPGQGVSYEQYF
14,.,TRBJ1-1,TRBV10-3,.,TGTGCCATCAGTGATGAGGGGTGGAGCACTGAAGCTTTCTTT,CAISDEGWSTEAFF
13,.,TRBJ1-1,TRBV30,TRBD1,TGTGCCAGCGGGACAGGGGTGAACACTGAAGCTTTCTTT,CASGTGVNTEAFF
15,few,TRBJ2-7,TRBV6-5,TRBD2,TGTGCCAGCAGCAGGACTAGCGGGAGGACCTACGAGCAGTACTTC,CASSRTSGRTYEQYF
13,.,TRBJ2-7,TRBV7-3,.,TGTGCCAGCAGCTTAGGGAGGGGGTACGAGCAGTACTTC,CASSLGRGYEQYF
15,.,TRBJ1-1,TRBV7-6,.,TGTGCCAGCAGCAATTCGGGACATCTGAACACTGAAGCTTTCTTT,CASSNSGHLNTEAFF
19,.,TRBJ1-2,TRBV4-2,.,TGTGCCAGCAGCCAAGATCTTGCCATGATGCTGGGAGGGAACTATGGCTACACCTTC,CASSQDLAMMLGGNYGYTF
15,.,TRBJ1-4,TRBV7-2,.,TGTGCCAGCACCTATCGGGGGGGGCGAGGAGAAAAACTGTTTTTT,CASTYRGGRGEKLFF
13,.,TRBJ1-2,TRBV19,.,TGTGCCAGTAGTATTTGGGGGAACTATGGCTACACCTTC,CASSIWGNYGYTF
15,few,TRBJ1-2,TRBV6-6,TRBD1,TGTGCCAGCAGACACGGGACAGGCTTACCCTATGGCTACACCTTC,CASRHGTGLPYGYTF
13,.,TRBJ2-3,TRBV6-5,TRBD2,TGTGCCACCTCTGCCGGGAGGGGAAATACGCAGTATTTT,CATSAGRGNTQYF
15,.,TRBJ1-6,TRBV6-5,.,TGTGCCAGCAGTCCACAGGCCCCGGGGAATTCACCCCTCCACTTT,CASSPQAPGNSPLHF
17,.,TRBJ2-6,TRBV19,TRBD1,TGTGCCAGTAGTGGCCGGGCAGGGGGTGGTGGGGCCAACGTCCTGACTTTC,CASSGRAGGGGANVLTF
14,.,TRBJ1-3,TRBV5-5,TRBD1,TGTGCCAGCACAGACAGGGGAGTTGGAAACACCATATATTTT,CASTDRGVGNTIYF
11,.,TRBJ2-3,TRBV20-1,TRBD2,TGCAGTGCACAACTAGCGGCTACGCAGTATTTT,CSAQLAATQYF
16,.,TRBJ1-2,TRBV9,.,TGTGCCAGCAGCGTAGGTGGGGCGGCCACTTGGGGTGGCTACACCTTC,CASSVGGAATWGGYTF
14,few,TRBJ1-5,TRBV2,.,TGTGCCAGCGTCCGAGACCCACAGGGTGGGCCCCAGCATTTT,CASVRDPQGGPQHF
15,.,TRBJ1-5,TRBV7-2,.,TGTGCCAGCAGCCCCCGCCCGGCAAGGAATCAGCCCCAGCATTTT,CASSPRPARNQPQHF
15,.,TRBJ2-1,TRBV5-1,TRBD1,TGCGCCAGCAGCCCCCAGGGGGATCTCGGGAATGAGCAGTTCTTC,CASSPQGDLGNEQFF
14,.,TRBJ1-1,TRBV5-1,.,TGCGCCAGCAGCTTTTCGGGCCGGAACACTGAAGCTTTCTTT,CASSFSGRNTEAFF
17,.,TRBJ1-3,TRBV4-1,.,TGCGCCAGCAGCCAGGCGCAATTTACAACGGTCGGACACACCATATATTTT,CASSQAQFTTVGHTIYF
13,few,TRBJ1-2,TRBV29-1,.,TGCAGCGTCTCGGACAGTACAGAGCGGGGCTACACCTTC,CSVSDSTERGYTF
15,.,TRBJ2-1,TRBV4-1,TRBD1,TGCGCCAGCAGCCACCGACAGGGGGCGTTGAATGAGCAGTTCTTC,CASSHRQGALNEQFF
13,.,TRBJ1-1,TRBV5-1,.,TGCGCCAGCAGCTTGGGGGGGGTCCCTGAAGCTTTCTTT,CASSLGGVPEAFF
14,.,TRBJ2-1,TRBV29-1,TRBD1,TGCAGCGCCAATGACAGGGGTTCCTACAATGAGCAGTTCTTC,CSANDRGSYNEQFF
13,.,TRBJ2-7,TRBV30,TRBD1,TGTGCCTGGAGTGGACAGGGGTCCTACGAGCAGTACTTC,CAWSGQGSYEQYF
12,.,TRBJ2-1,TRBV7-2,.,TGTGCCAGCAGCCAACAGGGCTATGAGCAGTTCTTC,CASSQQGYEQFF